This TCR beta chain came from a study of cytomegalovirus exposure and HLA in healthy donors listed by TCRdb under 2017. With regard to the full study: An earlier analysis of 550 to 700 of the donors reported roughly 270 Gb of sequence data and roughly 110 million unique TCR beta sequences from about 179 million T cells. HLA typing included class I and class II loci at four-digit resolution. A later analysis re-analyzed previously published TCR beta repertoires from 600 to 850 donors and added high-resolution HLA genotyping to study TCR occurrence patterns. Rather than using new phenotypic data, the later analysis identified candidate immune exposures from TCR beta sequences and from how often those sequences occurred across donors. The study profiled the T cell repertoires of more than 500 subjects by immunosequencing and related them to cytomegalovirus serostatus. A separate validation cohort of 100 to 150 different subjects was used in addition to the approximately 700-subject first cohort. High-throughput TCR immunosequencing, statistical association of individual TCRs with disease status, and machine learning were combined to predict cytomegalovirus infection status. Roughly five DR-DQ haplotypes were handled as single units for association and clustering, since linkage in the cohort was strong. Across 398 genotyped donors of the cohort, an average of about 240,000 unique TCR beta nucleotide sequences per donor were sequenced, and approximately 17% of those sequences were non-productive. The aim of the study was to test whether cataloging public T cell receptors could identify signatures of past pathogen exposure. Typing coverage differed by locus: A, B, C, DRB1 and DQB1 were typed in about 620-630 donors, DQA1 in 500 to 550, DPA1 in 600 to 610, and DPB1 in 400 to 480. Every discovery cohort repertoire had been produced on one sequencing platform. About 300 gigabases of sequencing data and approximately 84 million unique TCR sequences were included in an early release covering under 650 HLA-typed donors. Genome-wide SNP genotypes for about 65% of the roughly 670 donors were used in a later genetic analysis, which treated that subset as a discovery cohort. Donor age, sex, ethnicity and CMV serostatus were compiled alongside the repertoire data. In an earlier analysis of over 550 of the donors, high-throughput TCR beta sequencing was used to judge whether each TCR beta V gene segment behaved as functional or pseudogenic. The genetic ancestry cluster associated with self-reported Caucasian donors included 81% of the roughly 400 genotyped donors.

The library relied on the immunoSEQ multiplex PCR assay. For the multiplex PCR, a mixture combining 60 forward primers for TCR Vbeta segments and 13 reverse primers for TCR Jbeta segments was used. A multiplex PCR assay on genomic DNA amplified the CDR3 region of rearranged TCR beta genes. On the Illumina HiSeq System, the amplified TCR beta libraries were sequenced as 87-base-pair reads. The published analysis was carried out like this. In a later analysis, 70 million to 95 million unique TCR beta chains were counted across the 500 to 850 repertoires, and around 10 million of these chains were shared by at least two donors. A nearest-neighbor algorithm error-corrected the raw reads and collapsed the reads into unique sequences, merging closely related sequences to remove PCR and sequencing errors. To assign V, D and J gene segments, CDR3 sequences were aligned to IMGT reference sequences. Each retained sequence needed at least a six-nucleotide match to both a V gene segment and a J gene segment. Rearrangements were called productive when the CDR3 lacked stop codons and stayed in frame with V and J; all others were non-productive. Following IMGT convention, CDR3 was defined as the stretch from the second conserved V-encoded cysteine to the conserved J-encoded phenylalanine. The earlier analysis of some 550 of the donors excluded any sequence lacking an unambiguous match to a single V gene segment. In an earlier analysis of 450 to 750 of the donors, a V segment was called functional when productive rearrangements were above 56.7%, and segregating when the standard deviation between donors exceeded 5%. A statistical classification framework was built for diagnosing cytomegalovirus status from the catalog of TCR beta chain sequences. In a later analysis, V and J genes were assigned by comparing TCR nucleotide sequences against IMGT/GENE-DB human TR gene sequences. A later analysis assigned CDR3 sequences and most-parsimonious VDJ recombination scenarios with the TCRdist pipeline. A later analysis defined each TCR beta chain by its CDR3 amino acid sequence plus V-gene family, and excluded reads lacking a unique V-gene family. A later analysis removed several hundred highly shared, low-generation-probability nucleotide sequences to deal with suspected cross-contamination and a sequencing artifact. In a later analysis, a clonal expansion index for each public chain was calculated from normalized within-repertoire ranks of inferred template counts. In a later analysis, generation probabilities were computed using a VDJ recombination model fitted to out-of-frame rearrangements, and the results were checked against IGoR. In a later analysis, hypergeometric tests were used to score TCR-TCR, TCR-HLA and TCR-CMV co-occurrence, with a repertoire-size bias correction applied to TCR pairs. In a later analysis, false discovery rates were estimated by permuting HLA or CMV assignments 20 times. In a later analysis, co-occurring TCRs were grouped with DBSCAN, and TCRdist sequence similarity was added when clustering was performed within HLA-allele-positive subsets. Co-occurrence clustering excluded repertoires with fewer than 30,000 or more than 120,000 public chains, plus five with anomalous nucleotide sharing. TCRdb obtained this table from immuneACCESS and retained in-frame rearrangements with V and J assigned. These tables miss some clones; where compared with another copy, unresolved V genes account for less than half of the shortfall, and the remainder is unexplained. D and trimming come from the DNA, and the V and J calls and clone size come from that table. The table for this sample lists a few hundred thousand clones; 80% to 90% of them were counted only once. 2.9% of the sample lies in the top ten.

What the work shows at the level of the full study, not this receptor alone: The classifier was reported to diagnose cytomegalovirus status with high specificity and sensitivity in both the original cohort and the validation cohort. A cluster of highly shared sequence variants was judged likely to be a technical artifact of the sequencing pipeline. In a later analysis, TCR association rates were found to vary across HLA loci, with the most associated TCRs seen for DRB1 alleles and the fewest for HLA-C alleles. While some public TCRs were present in many individuals, most TCR sequences turned up only very rarely across donors. In a later analysis, HLA-associated TCR beta chains were found to be more clonally expanded and to have lower generation probabilities than equally common non-associated chains. The cohort was sequenced for TCR beta chains only, and without alpha or paired-chain data the features that could be detected were limited. Because some donors lacked HLA typing at each locus, the association tests relied only on the typed subset. Presence/absence analyses assumed roughly uniform sequencing depth across donors, an assumption that may not hold. Because counts were too low, more than 15 rarely observed V segments, including chromosome 9 orphons, were excluded from the earlier analysis of fewer than 650 of the donors. Some IMGT-functional V segments, including TRBV6-2 and TRBV6-3, could not be distinguished by the 87-base-pair reads and were therefore excluded. Strong co-occurrence of HLA alleles, especially DR and DQ, made assigning TCR associations to individual alleles difficult. It was suggested by the authors that the approach could potentially be generalized to other disease states and immunological phenotypes. A further reported finding was that TCR beta sequences accurately predicted the HLA-A and HLA-B alleles for most subjects in the first cohort. Linkage disequilibrium might explain the correlated functional status among segregating V segments, but an unknown experimental factor could not be ruled out. An earlier analysis of several hundred of the donors showed that most TCR beta V segments appeared in productive rearrangements either about 87% or about 30% of the time, which broadly matched IMGT annotations. The only immune exposure information available for the cohort was CMV serostatus. In the study, 150 to 200 TCR beta chains were listed as associated with cytomegalovirus. In a later genetic analysis, fewer N-insertions in productive TCRs were reported among donors in an Asian-associated ancestry cluster than the approximately 630-donor mean. In a later analysis, most CMV-associated TCR beta chains were found to appear HLA-restricted, with HLA associations seemingly driven largely by CMV exposure. In vitro tests confirmed that a few of the cytomegalovirus-associated TCR beta chains recognize cytomegalovirus antigens. An association between a missense DCLRE1C variant and V-gene and J-gene trimming of TCR beta chains was found in a later genetic analysis and replicated in an independent cohort. Several of the top co-occurrence clusters appeared to be linked to parvovirus B19, influenza, CMV and Epstein-Barr virus, according to a later analysis. A later analysis associated 15,000 to 20,000 TCR beta sequences with specific HLA alleles at a false discovery rate of 0.05.

The cohort comprised several hundred healthy bone marrow donors. At the time of sampling, all cohort members were nominally healthy, though unrecorded immune exposures were likely present. The donor tested CMV seronegative and was one of the 352 seronegative cohort members. A peripheral blood sample was provided by each donor, and peripheral blood mononuclear cells were used for TCR beta sequencing. The Qiagen DNeasy Blood Extraction Kit was used to extract genomic DNA from the blood cell samples. Concerning this clone itself: The antigen it binds to is not known. No much larger clone exists at a distance of one base, and base qualities are not known.

The CDR3 starts with the cysteine, ends with the phenylalanine, and has 13 residues. Only the CDR3 DNA is retained, 39 bases long and in frame from the first base. In the germline V gene, CDR1 corresponds to MNHEY and CDR2 to SVGAGI. V was cut back by 2 bases and J by 6 bases, leaving a gap of 9 bases between them. The receptor was derived from a man aged 25-45 years in good health and CMV-seronegative. Recombination connected TRBV6-5 to TRBJ2-3; the D gene cannot be named for sure. The sample consisted of PBMCs. This receptor carries the CDR3 CASSYASLDTQYF. The DNA sequence follows: TGTGCCAGCAGTTACGCGAGCTTGGATACGCAGTATTTT.